This is a list of T cell receptor beta chains from one sample in a study of control samples from healthy donors and cancer patients. Sequencing used immunoSEQ multiplex PCR; TCRdb keeps in-frame clones, though not all of them. Among 150,000 or so clones listed, more than 90% were seen once. The sequenced material came from blood. The receptors here all came from a man between 18 and 29 years old in good health. Each CDR3 is given with its conserved first and last residue.

v_gene | CDR3aa
TRBV20-1 | CSASSGGGYTF
TRBV9 | CASSRRGGASTDTQYF
TRBV2 | CASVGLAGAQREDTQYF
TRBV23-1 | CASSHGTGVSSTDTQYF
TRBV2 | CASRRTGLNTGELFF
TRBV13 | CASSLGQGGNQPQHF
TRBV7-9 | CASSLGQGVNPRTEAFF
TRBV7-6 | CASSALAGYEQYF
TRBV6-5 | CASSYGTNGYTF
TRBV6-1 | CASSDRGYYGYTF
TRBV29-1 | CSVTRDANTEAFF
TRBV30 | CAWRASGGYNEQFF
TRBV19 | CASSSVGIHTQYF
TRBV15 | CATSSTNRGPDTQYF
TRBV23-1 | CASSQIFRGAMNTEAFF
TRBV9 | CASSTLGGGALNEQFF
TRBV12-5 | CASGLGANYGYTF
TRBV6-5 | CASSHRDGANYGYTF